The subject of this entry is one TCR beta chain. No antigen is known for it. No base quality values were provided; no much bigger clone lies one nucleotide off. These data originate in a study of blood T cell repertoires in COVID-19 (TCRdb year 2020). Some background on the complete study: Samples from collaborators originated in the United States, Italy and Spain and spanned both the acute and convalescent phases of COVID-19. The material from the prospective study consisted of cDNA or gDNA derived from T cells, B-cell-depleted T cells, or PBMCs. Deeply sampled blood TCRbeta repertoires from subjects exposed to, actively infected with, or recovered from COVID-19 were included in the dataset. The repertoires were released in a freely available public database intended as a resource for research on the immune response to SARS-CoV-2. The samples were drawn from the first 160 participants of the ongoing ImmuneRACE study and from roughly 1,300 subjects provided by 6 global collaborators. A de-identified subject ID, COVID-19 status, age in years and sex were almost always included in the sample metadata. HLA class I and class II types, where available, came from metadata supplied by the sample provider rather than from assay-based typing. On the study overall, not on this receptor specifically: How much clinical and demographic metadata was included differed by source and by participant, and the metadata was provided uncurated.

Each collaborating institution followed its own protocols to collect whole blood in K2EDTA tubes. For TCRbeta analysis, collaborators shipped samples in one of three forms: frozen whole blood, isolated PBMCs, or DNA extracted from either of those sample types. From the cysteine through the phenylalanine, the CDR3 covers 15 amino acids. Only CDR3 DNA remains: 45 bases, in frame from the first base. Trimming removed 4 bases from V and 6 bases from J; the gene matches leave 7 bases unexplained. CDR1 and CDR2 were assigned from the germline V gene as SGHTA and FQGNSA. The immunoSEQ Assay, a bias-controlled multiplex PCR, was used to amplify TCRbeta CDR3 regions from genomic DNA. Turning to the authors' computational methods: The number of nucleated cells in each sample was estimated from the amplification of reference gene primers within the assay. Sequence reads were collapsed and filtered to measure the absolute abundance of every unique TCRbeta CDR3 rearrangement. Productive Simpson clonality was computed per sample as the square root of Simpson's diversity index over productive rearrangements. The immuneACCESS repertoire file appears here via TCRdb, limited to in-frame rearrangements. These files lack a portion of the clones; in checked studies, under half of the deficit traces to unresolved V genes, and the cause of the others is not known. V, J and clone size derive from that table, while D and trimming were established from the DNA sequence. The table for this sample lists 90,000 to 150,000 clones; around three quarters of them were counted only once. Almost 4% of the sample goes to the ten largest clones.

Recombination connected TRBV7-2 to TRBJ1-5; 9 middle bases align to TRBD1. Sample: peripheral blood. This clonotype originated in a woman of 80 years or more with acute or convalescent COVID-19. The DNA sequence is TGTGCCAGCAGCTCTTCCGGGACAGGGATTCAGCCCCAGCATTTT. Translated, it gives CASSSSGTGIQPQHF.